A selection of T cell receptor beta chains follows, all from one sample in a study of cytomegalovirus exposure and HLA in healthy donors. Clones were read by immunoSEQ multiplex PCR, and TCRdb kept only the in-frame ones, dropping some. Of over 80,000 clones listed, over 65% are singletons. The specimen was PBMCs. Source of these receptors: a man between 45 and 60 years old in good health and CMV-seronegative. Both conserved end residues are part of each CDR3. A D gene is named only where the DNA matches it firmly. Clone sizes are given selectively: once, few, many, or a class where the clone is expanded.

d_call	v_call	clone_size	j_call	cdr3_nt	cdr3_aa
TRBD1	TRBV2	.	TRBJ1-2	TGTGCCAGCAGTGAGAATACAGGGGCCCTGGGCTACACCTTC	CASSENTGALGYTF
TRBD2	TRBV19	few	TRBJ2-2	TGTGCCAGTAGTCCTGGCGGGAGGAGAGGTGTGCTGTTTTTT	CASSPGGRRGVLFF
TRBD1	TRBV28	.	TRBJ2-5	TGTGCCAGCAGGCTACAGGGGGCTGAGACCCAGTACTTC	CASRLQGAETQYF
.	TRBV19	.	TRBJ1-3	TGTGCCAGTAGTGGCCCTGGAGCCTCTGGAAACACCATATATTTT	CASSGPGASGNTIYF
TRBD1	TRBV5-4	.	TRBJ2-1	TGTGCCAGCAGCCCTGGGACAGCAATTTACAATGAGCAGTTCTTC	CASSPGTAIYNEQFF
.	TRBV27	.	TRBJ1-5	TGTGCCAGCAGTGCACAATTCTTTTCAGGTAGCAATCAGCCCCAGCATTTT	CASSAQFFSGSNQPQHF
TRBD1	TRBV27	few	TRBJ1-4	TGTGCCAGCAGTTTTGACAGGGCAAATGAAAAACTGTTTTTT	CASSFDRANEKLFF
TRBD2	TRBV7-3	.	TRBJ2-1	TGTGCCAGCAGCTTAGCGCTAGCGGACTACAATGAGCAGTTCTTC	CASSLALADYNEQFF
.	TRBV7-9	.	TRBJ1-1	TGTGCCAGCAGCTTAGAATACGGGGAAACTGAAGCTTTCTTT	CASSLEYGETEAFF
TRBD1	TRBV19	.	TRBJ2-1	TGTGCCAGTTCCACTAGGGGGCTGGGGAATGAGCAGTTCTTC	CASSTRGLGNEQFF
.	TRBV29-1	.	TRBJ2-3	TGCAGCTTGAGTGTTGGCTCCAAGGGTCTAGCCCAAGATACGCAGTATTTT	CSLSVGSKGLAQDTQYF
.	TRBV2	few	TRBJ1-1	TGTGCCAGCAGACCTATGGACACTGAAGCTTTCTTT	CASRPMDTEAFF
.	TRBV5-4	few	TRBJ2-6	TGTGCCAGCAGCCCGGTAGCGGAAGTTGTAGCTTTTGGGGCCAACGTCCTGACTTTC	CASSPVAEVVAFGANVLTF
.	TRBV5-1	.	TRBJ2-3	TGCGCCAGCAGGGCTTTCGCTAGCACAGATACGCAGTATTTT	CASRAFASTDTQYF
TRBD1	TRBV27	.	TRBJ2-5	TGTGCCAGCAGTCTCCGGACAGGGGGCCGACAAGAGACCCAGTACTTC	CASSLRTGGRQETQYF
.	TRBV15	.	TRBJ2-1	TGTGCCACCAGCAGAGGCCGGAGACCCCTTTCGAATGAGCAGTTCTTC	CATSRGRRPLSNEQFF
.	TRBV10-3	.	TRBJ2-3	TGTGCCATCAGTGAAATTAGCGGAGGGGGCACAGATACGCAGTATTTT	CAISEISGGGTDTQYF
.	TRBV5-6	few	TRBJ1-1	TGTGCCAGCAGCTTCTGGGGAGGGAACACTGAAGCTTTCTTT	CASSFWGGNTEAFF
TRBD2	TRBV4-2	.	TRBJ2-1	TGTGCCAGCAACCAAGAGTACGGACTAGCGGTCTCCTACAATGAGCAGTTCTTC	CASNQEYGLAVSYNEQFF
TRBD1	TRBV28	.	TRBJ2-3	TGTGCCAGCAGTTTCGGGAACAGGGGGCGCCGCCCAGATACGCAGTATTTT	CASSFGNRGRRPDTQYF
.	TRBV19	.	TRBJ2-7	TGTGCCAGTAGTTTTGGGACACTCTACGAGCAGTACTTC	CASSFGTLYEQYF
.	TRBV7-9	.	TRBJ2-1	TGTTCCAGCAGCTTACTTCGGGGTCTTTCGTCCTACAATGAGCAGTTCTTC	CSSSLLRGLSSYNEQFF
.	TRBV15	.	TRBJ1-3	TGTGCCACCAGCAGAGATCGGTCCTCTGGAAACACCATATATTTT	CATSRDRSSGNTIYF
.	TRBV9	.	TRBJ2-1	TGTGCCAGCAGCGTAGTATTGAATGAGCAGTTCTTC	CASSVVLNEQFF